A single sample is the source of the 15 T cell receptor beta chains below, sequenced in a study of blood T cell repertoires in COVID-19. Clones were sequenced by immunoSEQ multiplex PCR, and TCRdb holds only the in-frame ones, with some missing. Among 110,000 or so clones listed, 70% to 90% were seen once. Sequenced sample: peripheral blood. Source of these receptors: a woman in her sixties or seventies who had recovered from COVID-19.

This clone was seen just once. The V call is TRBV6-2 or TRBV6-3, the J call TRBJ1-5; 11 nucleotides match TRBD1. Germline CDR1 reads MNHEY; CDR2 reads SVGEGT. This CDR3 region has 19 residues. V dropped 2 bases and J dropped 2; count of bases not matched to a gene: 11. The CDR3 here is CASSYKTLDRGLGNQPQHF. In nucleotides, the CDR3 is TGTGCCAGCAGTTACAAGACCTTGGACAGGGGGCTTGGCAATCAGCCCCAGCATTTT.

This chain links TRBV6-5 with TRBJ1-1, with D unclear. Deletions cut 5 bases from V and 1 base from J, with 8 bases between. The CDR3 totals 13 residues. Germline values: CDR1 MNHEY, CDR2 SVGAGI. CDR3 nucleotide sequence: TGTGCCAGCAGTCGTGGGAGGAACACTGAAGCTTTCTTT. Its protein product is CASSRGRNTEAFF.

The chain links TRBV6-5 to TRBJ2-7, with D possibly matching TRBD2 (5 bases). CDR1 MNHEY and CDR2 SVGAGI come from the germline V gene. This CDR3 has 14 amino acids. V dropped 7 bases and J dropped 0 bases, with 13 bases sitting between them. CDR3 DNA sequence: TGTGCCAGCATAATCGACGGGAACTCCTACGAGCAGTACTTC. This translates into CASIIDGNSYEQYF.

The chain has TRBV28 and TRBJ1-5; no clear D. V was clipped by 4 bases and J by 3 bases, with 10 bases between them. The CDR3 extends over 14 amino acids. Germline CDR1 MDHEN, CDR2 SYDVKM. The chain's CDR3 is CASSSGSPNQPQHF. CDR3 nucleotide sequence: TGTGCCAGCAGTTCTGGGAGCCCCAATCAGCCCCAGCATTTT.

The chain joins TRBV7-9 to TRBJ1-4; possibly TRBD1 for D (6 bases). Germline V gives CDR1 SEHNR, CDR2 FQNEAQ (reference sequence). V dropped 5 bases and J dropped 7 bases, with 20 bases sitting between them. This CDR3 has 16 amino acids. The CDR3 DNA reads TGTGCCAGCAGCAAACTGACAGGAAACGATCTTGAAAAACTGTTTTTT. This encodes CASSKLTGNDLEKLFF.

The chain combines TRBV6-6 with TRBJ1-1; D is uncertain. Trimming removed 4 bases at V and 10 bases at J, with 16 bases between. The CDR3 runs 13 residues. Germline CDR1 and CDR2: MNHNY and SVGAGI (reference sequence). CDR3 protein: CASSSPVEAGAFF. CDR3 in DNA: TGTGCCAGCAGTTCCCCCGTAGAGGCTGGAGCTTTCTTT.

V is TRBV29-1 and J is TRBJ2-2; weak D call: TRBD1 (6 bases). Germline assignment: CDR1 SQVTM and CDR2 ANQGSEA. V lost 7 bases, J lost 0 bases, and 18 bases lay in between. The length of the CDR3 is 16 residues. CDR3 DNA sequence: TGCAGCGCAAGCCCGACAGGTTACGCGAACACCGGGGAGCTGTTTTTT. It encodes CSASPTGYANTGELFF.

This clone came up a few times. This chain connects TRBV7-8 to TRBJ2-7, with 9 bases fitting TRBD1. This CDR3 has 18 amino acids. Unmatched junction bases numbered 10, after V lost 1 base and J lost 0 bases. Germline V gene lookup returns CDR1 SGHVS and CDR2 FQNEAQ. CDR3 residues: CASSLGMGQGGLSYEQYF. The CDR3 region has the DNA TGTGCCAGCAGCTTAGGAATGGGACAGGGAGGGCTCTCCTACGAGCAGTACTTC.

The V call is TRBV5-4, the J call TRBJ2-5; TRBD1 agrees at 7 bases. The germline gives CDR1 SGHNT, CDR2 YYREEE (reference sequence). This CDR3 is built from 14 residues. After removal of 1 base from V and 5 bases from J, the junction contained 5 bases not matched to a gene. CDR3 in amino acids: CASSLKGAGETQYF. CDR3 in DNA: TGTGCCAGCAGCTTGAAGGGGGCAGGGGAGACCCAGTACTTC. Filled out from reference TRBV5-4 and TRBJ2-5, the complete variable domain reads ETGVTQSPTHLIKTRGQQVTLRCSSQSGHNTVSWYQQALGQGPQFIFQYYREEENGRGNFPPRFSGLQFPNYSSELNVNALELDDSALYLCASSLKGAGETQYFGPGTRLLVL.

In its sample, this clone was seen once. The chain joins TRBV18 to TRBJ2-2, with a weak D call TRBD1 (5 bases). The CDR3 is 13 amino acids. Trimming took 0 bases from V and 9 from J, leaving 8 bases between them. CDR1 and CDR2 (germline): KGHSH, LQKENI. This CDR3 reads CASSPPTAWELFF. CDR3 DNA sequence: TGTGCCAGCTCACCACCGACAGCCTGGGAGCTGTTTTTT. The whole variable domain, remainder taken from reference TRBV18 and TRBJ2-2, is NAGVMQNPRHLVRRRGQEARLRCSPMKGHSHVYWYRQLPEEGLKFMVYLQKENIIDESGMPKERFSAEFPKEGPSILRIQQVVRGDSAAYFCASSPPTAWELFFGEGSRLTVL.

This chain connects TRBV28 to TRBJ2-2; TRBD2 agrees at 10 bases. The trim removed 8 bases at V and 4 bases at J, leaving 7 bases unmatched. Germline loops: CDR1 MDHEN, CDR2 SYDVKM. This CDR3 region has 15 residues. The CDR3 DNA is TGTGCCAGCGATCGGACTAGCGGCTTCACCGGGGAGCTGTTTTTT. This codes for CASDRTSGFTGELFF.

Only a few counts were recorded for this clone. The V call is TRBV6-6, the J call TRBJ2-7; 9 bases agree with TRBD2. This CDR3 has 16 amino acids. The germline V gene encodes CDR1 MNHNY and CDR2 SVGAGI (reference sequence). J was trimmed by 6 bases and V by 7 bases; bases with no gene match: 16. The CDR3 protein is CASKGRGGQVVAEQYF. The CDR3 region has the DNA TGTGCCAGCAAGGGGCGGGGGGGCCAGGTTGTTGCCGAGCAGTACTTC.

This rearrangement joins TRBV5-1 to TRBJ2-1; perhaps TRBD1 as D (5 bases). Trimming removed 2 bases from V and 0 bases from J, with 12 bases in between. Germline V gene data show CDR1 as SGHRS and CDR2 as YFSETQ. The length of the CDR3 is 16 residues. CDR3 nucleotides: TGCGCCAGCAGCTTACTACAGGCTAGCTCCTACAATGAGCAGTTCTTC. This translates into CASSLLQASSYNEQFF.

The chain carries TRBV5-6 and TRBJ1-1, with TRBD1 identical over 7 bases. Losses at the gene ends were 0 bases for V and 7 bases for J; bases not matched to a gene: 3. CDR1 and CDR2 from the germline V gene are SGHDT and YYEEEE. CDR3 length equals 13 residues. Here the CDR3 DNA reads TGTGCCAGCAGCTTGGTAGGGGGCGGTGAAGCTTTCTTT. Its protein is CASSLVGGGEAFF. Full variable domain (missing parts from reference TRBV5-6 and TRBJ1-1): DAGVTQSPTHLIKTRGQQVTLRCSPKSGHDTVSWYQQALGQGPQFIFQYYEEEERQRGNFPDRFSGHQFPNYSSELNVNALLLGDSALYLCASSLVGGGEAFFGQGTRLTVV.

The chain employs TRBV7-9 and TRBJ2-3, with TRBD2 as a possible D gene (7 bases). CDR3 length: 15 amino acids. V was trimmed by 5 bases and J by 3 bases, leaving 15 bases between them. Germline V lookup: CDR1 SEHNR, CDR2 FQNEAQ (reference sequence). The CDR3 sequence is CASSPRGGGTDTQYF. As DNA, the CDR3 is TGTGCCAGCAGCCCCCGCGGGGGCGGAACAGATACGCAGTATTTT.